The 7 T cell receptor beta chains below all came from one sample that was sequenced in a study of molecular identifiers for immune sequencing clone quantification. Each CDR3 protein is one row after TCRdb ran MiXCR on the PCR reads. The table includes over 60,000 distinct CDR3 sequences, 15% to 20% detected once. The sequenced sample consisted of naive CD8+ T cells from blood, with Jurkat cell RNA spiked in. The sample's subset: FACS-sorted CD8+CD4-CCR7+CD45RA+ naive T cells. All receptors come from a human donor in good health. Some libraries in this study had Jurkat cell RNA spiked in.

Many counts were recorded for this clonotype. The chain combines TRBV23-1 with TRBJ1-5; 10 bases align to TRBD1. TRBV23-1 is an ORF for which the function is uncertain. The CDR3 is 17 residues long. The J segment lost 6 bases and the V segment lost 0 bases, leaving 8 bases of the junction unmatched. This CDR3 is CASSQSWDRGKTQPQHF. CDR3 nucleotide sequence: TGCGCCAGCAGTCAATCGTGGGACAGGGGCAAAACTCAGCCCCAGCATTTT.

The rearrangement joins TRBV12-3 or TRBV12-4 to TRBJ2-5; D uncertain. The CDR3 loop spans 16 amino acids. The V end lost 6 bases, the J end lost 1 base, and 18 bases lay between the germline ends. CDR3 in amino acids: CASSQQTPSGQETQYF. The CDR3 nucleotides read TGTGCCAGCAGCCAACAAACCCCATCTGGCCAAGAGACCCAGTACTTC.

This clonotype was recorded at least ten times. CDR3 protein: CASSQRPVAEINEQFF. The CDR3 DNA follows: TGCGCCAGCAGCCAAAGGCCAGTAGCGGAGATCAATGAGCAGTTCTTC. The rearrangement links TRBV4-3 to TRBJ2-1; possible D gene TRBD2, 6 bases. The V end lost 2 bases, the J end lost 6 bases, and 17 bases lay between the germline ends. This CDR3 is built from 16 residues. Germline lookup yields CDR1 LGHNA and CDR2 YSLEER.

This clonotype was counted ten times or more. V and J are TRBV7-8 and TRBJ1-4; the D is unclear. The CDR3 is made up of 15 amino acids. Germline V lookup: CDR1 SGHVS, CDR2 FQNEAQ. V was cut by 5 bases and J by 8 bases, with 18 bases left in between. The CDR3 spells CASSPSFGVGEKLFF. The CDR3 region has the DNA TGTGCCAGCAGCCCGTCGTTCGGGGTGGGGGAAAAACTGTTTTTT.

A note on this clonotype: This may stem from a read error, because a much larger clone lies one nucleotide away. The chain has TRBV9 and TRBJ1-2; D is undetermined. The CDR3 length is 13 residues. CDR1 is SGDLS, CDR2 YYNGEE, per germline. DNA for the CDR3: TGTGCCAGCAGCCCGATTTCGTATGATGGCTGCACCTTC. It encodes CASSPISYDGCTF.

The V call is TRBV14, the J call TRBJ2-7, with TRBD2 identical over 8 bases. Germline trimming cut 3 bases from V and 7 bases from J; bases unmatched to any gene: 11. The CDR3 has 15 residues. Germline CDR1 reads SGHDN; CDR2 reads FVKESK. CDR3 protein: CASSHLPGGGQEQYF. The CDR3, as DNA: TGTGCCAGCAGCCACCTACCGGGAGGGGGGCAGGAGCAGTACTTC.

Points on this clonotype: A read error may explain this, as a much larger clone is one base away. This chain links TRBV9 with TRBJ2-7; 12 bases match TRBD2. CDR1 and CDR2 (germline): SGDLS, YYNGEE. CDR3 length: 15 amino acids. The CDR3 DNA follows: TGTGCCAGCAGCCCTAGACTAGCGGGAGTCCGCGAGCGGTACTTC. It codes for CASSPRLAGVRERYF.